The 21 T cell receptor beta chains presented below share a single source sample, sequenced in a study of T cells in Graves' hyperthyroidism and ophthalmopathy. RNA transcripts provided the source from which TCR beta CDR3 regions were amplified. Carried out on the TCR CDR3, a first-round RT-PCR used the HTBI primer set. A single record per CDR3 protein comes from TCRdb applying MiXCR to the multiplex PCR reads. The table lists about 640,000 distinct CDR3 sequences, 45% of them singletons. Sequencing used peripheral blood or thyroid tissue (not recorded which). These receptors originate from an adult man with Graves' disease, either hyperthyroidism or ophthalmopathy (not recorded which).

This clonotype showed up just a few times. The rearrangement uses TRBV12-3 or TRBV12-4 and TRBJ1-4, with unresolved D. This CDR3 contains 13 residues. With 3 bases removed from V and 8 bases from J, the gap between germline ends came to 10 bases. The CDR3 nucleotides are TGTGCCAGCAGTTTCGGATTGGGAGAAAAACTGTTTTTT. Its translation is CASSFGLGEKLFF.

This clonotype has just a few counts. This sequence joins TRBV7-2 and TRBJ2-7; D remains ambiguous. The germline V gene encodes CDR1 SGHTA and CDR2 FQGNSA. Trimming took off 1 base at V and 1 base at J, with 8 bases between the two ends. The CDR3 length is 14 residues. The CDR3 here is CASSLGPVSYEQYF. The CDR3, as DNA: TGTGCCAGCAGCTTAGGTCCAGTGTCCTACGAGCAGTACTTC.

This clonotype was seen more than once but under ten times. CDR3 amino acids: CASSGTGTYEQYF. The CDR3 DNA follows: TGTGCCAGCTCAGGGACAGGGACCTACGAGCAGTACTTC. The V gene is TRBV2, the J gene TRBJ2-7; 9 nucleotides line up with TRBD1. The J segment lost 2 bases and the V segment lost 8 bases, leaving 4 bases of the junction unmatched. The CDR3 spans 13 residues. Germline CDR1 and CDR2: SNHLY and FYNNEI.

This clonotype was seen repeatedly, ten times or more. The rearrangement joins TRBV2 to TRBJ2-5; D unclear. Germline-derived CDR1 and CDR2 are SNHLY and FYNNEI. The CDR3 is 14 amino acids. V lost 5 bases and J 1 base, leaving 11 bases between the germline ends. The CDR3 here is CASSSGVVQETQYF. The CDR3 DNA reads TGTGCCAGCAGTTCAGGCGTCGTCCAAGAGACCCAGTACTTC.

This clonotype has only a few counts. This chain uses TRBV9 with TRBJ2-7; 7 nucleotides align to TRBD2. Germline V gives CDR1 SGDLS, CDR2 YYNGEE. This CDR3 has 13 amino acids. V lost 4 bases to trimming and J lost 6 bases; unmatched junction nucleotides: 7. CDR3 in amino acids: CASSQDERGEQYF. In DNA, the CDR3 is TGTGCCAGCAGCCAAGATGAGCGGGGCGAGCAGTACTTC.

This chain links TRBV6-6 with TRBJ2-7; 7 bases are shared with TRBD1. The junction had 16 bases not matched to a gene; V was cut back by 5 bases and J by 6 bases. This CDR3 is built from 16 residues. Germline CDR1 and CDR2: MNHNY and SVGAGI (reference sequence). This CDR3 reads CASSRRPGQSRLEQYF. The CDR3 nucleotides are TGTGCCAGCAGTCGCCGGCCGGGACAGTCTCGTCTCGAGCAGTACTTC.

Concerning this clonotype: A read error may explain this, as a much larger clone is one base away. The chain recombines TRBV7-2 with TRBJ2-5, with TRBD2 identical over 7 bases. Looked up from germline, CDR1 is SGHTA and CDR2 is FQGNSA. The CDR3 extends over 15 amino acids. The CDR3 region has the DNA TGTGCCAGCAGCTTAGAGGCTAGGGAGGGAGAGACCCTGTACTTC. This sequence encodes CASSLEAREGETLYF.

This clonotype came up many times. The chain is built from TRBV10-3 and TRBJ1-6; the D gene is possibly TRBD1 (6 bases). The CDR3 is 14 amino acids. Germline loops: CDR1 ENHRY, CDR2 SYGVKD. Trimming removed 10 bases at V and 2 bases at J, with 12 bases between. DNA of the CDR3: TGTGCCACCAGGACAGAGACCTATAATTCACCCCTCCACTTT. This sequence encodes CATRTETYNSPLHF.

CDR3 amino acids: CASSPVRPSGNTIYF. DNA for the CDR3: TGTGCCAGCAGCCCCGTGAGGCCCTCTGGAAACACCATATATTTT. The V and J genes are TRBV7-2 and TRBJ1-3; no reliable D call. Deletions cut 5 bases from V and 0 bases from J, with 11 bases between. The CDR3 spans 15 residues. The germline V gene encodes CDR1 SGHTA and CDR2 FQGNSA.

The CDR3 loop is CASMVGTGSQHF. The CDR3 nucleotides read TGTGCCAGCATGGTCGGAACGGGGTCCCAGCATTTT. The chain couples TRBV7-2 to TRBJ1-5; no clear D. CDR1 is SGHTA, CDR2 FQGNSA, per germline. The CDR3 sequence is 12 residues long. The germline V and J ends were trimmed by 7 bases and 11 bases, with 15 bases remaining between them.

Concerning this clonotype: One end of the junction is discordant with germline, which a read error may explain. The rearrangement uses TRBV2 and TRBJ1-1; D might be TRBD1 (5 bases). The CDR3 contains 15 residues. Germline V lookup: CDR1 SNHLY, CDR2 FYNNEI. CDR3 nucleotide sequence: TGTGCCGGCAGTGAAGCGACTGGGTGGGGGACTGAAGCTTTCTTT. Amino acid sequence: CAGSEATGWGTEAFF.

The chain uses TRBV19 and TRBJ2-5, with 9 bases lining up with TRBD1. V trimming: 10 bases; J trimming: 5 bases; junction bases outside the gene matches: 5. The CDR3 covers 12 residues. The V gene's germline CDR1 is LNHDA and CDR2 SQIVND (reference sequence). CDR3 nucleotide sequence: TGTGCCACAACAGGGGGCACGGAGACCCAGTACTTC. This gives the protein CATTGGTETQYF.

V usage is TRBV14 and J usage is TRBJ1-2, with TRBD1 matching 7 bases. Germline V gives CDR1 SGHDN, CDR2 FVKESK. With 4 bases clipped from V and 6 bases from J, the junction kept 14 bases outside the gene matches. The CDR3 is 16 amino acids. Written as DNA, the CDR3 is TGTGCCAGCAGCCGTACGATCACAGGGGACTCTGATGGCTACACCTTC. Translating it yields CASSRTITGDSDGYTF.

This clonotype occurred many times. The chain is built from TRBV5-1 and TRBJ2-7; 12 bases line up with TRBD1. Germline lookup yields CDR1 SGHRS and CDR2 YFSETQ. V lost 7 bases and J lost 5; bases outside the gene matches: 1. CDR3 size: 12 residues. The CDR3 DNA sequence: TGCGCCAGCGGGACAGGGGGCGACGAGCAGTACTTC. Translation gives CASGTGGDEQYF.

This clonotype was counted between two and nine times. The gene calls are TRBV6-1 and TRBJ2-7, with 7 nucleotides matching TRBD2. Germline V CDR1 and CDR2: MNHNS, SASEGT. The J segment lost 6 bases and the V segment lost 7 bases, leaving 9 bases of the junction unmatched. The CDR3 contains 13 residues. This chain's CDR3 is CASIPREKGEQYF. CDR3 DNA sequence: TGTGCCAGCATTCCGCGGGAGAAGGGCGAGCAGTACTTC.

The chain joins TRBV29-1 to TRBJ1-2; 7 bases match TRBD1. V shed 2 bases and J 6 bases; nucleotides not matched to a gene: 9. Germline loops: CDR1 SQVTM, CDR2 ANQGSEA. This CDR3 region has 14 residues. CDR3 loop: CSVEPTGSGDGYTF. As DNA, the CDR3 is TGCAGCGTTGAACCGACAGGGTCCGGGGATGGCTACACCTTC.

This clonotype was detected ten times or more. The chain recombines TRBV7-9 with TRBJ2-5, with D perhaps TRBD1 (5 bases). Trimming cost V 4 bases and J 5 bases, with 11 bases left between them. The CDR3 consists of 13 residues. Germline CDR1 is SEHNR and CDR2 is FQNEAQ (reference sequence). CDR3 sequence reads: CASSSTGYETQYF. The DNA of the CDR3 is TGTGCCAGCAGCTCCACAGGCTATGAGACCCAGTACTTC.

This clonotype showed up many times. The chain uses TRBV2 and TRBJ1-2, with D unclear. Germline V gene sequence: CDR1 SNHLY, CDR2 FYNNEI. Between the trimmed V and J ends, which lost 1 base and 5 bases, there was a span of 14 bases. The CDR3 extends over 15 amino acids. The CDR3 reads CASSEGSADLYGYTF. CDR3 nucleotides: TGTGCCAGCAGTGAAGGTTCAGCGGACCTTTATGGCTACACCTTC.

Many counts were recorded for this clonotype. The J gene is TRBJ1-5, the V gene TRBV15; D might be TRBD1 (5 bases). This CDR3 region has 15 residues. CDR1 and CDR2 from the germline V gene are LNHNV and YYDKDF (reference sequence). V dropped 3 bases and J dropped 4 bases, with 13 bases sitting between them. In DNA form, the CDR3 reads TGTGCCACCAGCAGTAGTCAGGGCCGGAATCAGCCCCAGCATTTT. Residues: CATSSSQGRNQPQHF.

CDR3 loop: CASSASTGPNEKLFF. The CDR3 DNA is TGTGCCAGCAGCGCTTCGACAGGTCCTAATGAAAAACTGTTTTTT. J is TRBJ1-4 and V is TRBV7-2; weak D call: TRBD1 (6 bases). The CDR3 has 15 amino acids. Trimming took 5 bases from V and 3 from J, leaving 13 bases between them. Germline loops: CDR1 SGHTA, CDR2 FQGNSA.

This clonotype was picked up many times. The chain joins TRBV10-3 to TRBJ2-5; the D is unclear. The CDR3 contains 12 residues. Germline CDR1 reads ENHRY; CDR2 reads SYGVKD. V dropped 8 bases and J dropped 5 bases, with 12 bases sitting between them. The CDR3 DNA is TGTGCCATCTCAAGGGATGGGGAGACCCAGTACTTC. Protein sequence: CAISRDGETQYF.